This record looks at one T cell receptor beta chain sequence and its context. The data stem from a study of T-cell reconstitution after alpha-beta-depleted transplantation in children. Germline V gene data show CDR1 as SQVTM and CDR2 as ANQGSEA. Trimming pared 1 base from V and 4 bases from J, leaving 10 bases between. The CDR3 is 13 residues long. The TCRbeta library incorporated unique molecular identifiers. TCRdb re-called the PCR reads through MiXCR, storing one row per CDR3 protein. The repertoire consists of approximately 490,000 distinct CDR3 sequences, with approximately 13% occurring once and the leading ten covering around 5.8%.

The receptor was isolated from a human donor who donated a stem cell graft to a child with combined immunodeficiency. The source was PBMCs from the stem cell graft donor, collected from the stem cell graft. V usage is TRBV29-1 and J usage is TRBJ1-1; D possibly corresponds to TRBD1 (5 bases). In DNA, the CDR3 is TGCAGCGTTGAAGGTGGCAGGGCCACTGAAGCTTTCTTT. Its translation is CSVEGGRATEAFF.